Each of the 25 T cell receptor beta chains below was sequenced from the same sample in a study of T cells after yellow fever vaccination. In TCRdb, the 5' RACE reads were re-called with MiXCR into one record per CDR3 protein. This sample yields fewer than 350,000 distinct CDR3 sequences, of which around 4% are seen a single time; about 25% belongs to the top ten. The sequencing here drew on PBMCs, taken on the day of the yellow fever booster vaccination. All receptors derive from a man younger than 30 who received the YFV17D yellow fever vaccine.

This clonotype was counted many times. This CDR3 reads CASSLGDRGPSSRCGNTIYF. CDR3 coding DNA: TGTGCCAGCAGCTTAGGGGACAGGGGGCCCTCATCTCGTTGTGGAAACACCATATATTTT. The rearrangement uses TRBV7-2 and TRBJ1-3; 12 nucleotides match TRBD1. Germline assignment: CDR1 SGHTA and CDR2 FQGNSA. V was clipped by 1 base and J by 3 bases; unmatched bases: 13. The CDR3 extends over 20 amino acids.

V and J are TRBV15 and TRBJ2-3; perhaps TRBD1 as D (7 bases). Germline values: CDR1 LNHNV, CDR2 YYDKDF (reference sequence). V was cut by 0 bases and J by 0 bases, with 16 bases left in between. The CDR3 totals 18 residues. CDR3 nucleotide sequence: TGTGCCACCAGCAGAGATAAGCAGGGGGGCGGGAGCACAGATACGCAGTATTTT. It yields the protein CATSRDKQGGGSTDTQYF.

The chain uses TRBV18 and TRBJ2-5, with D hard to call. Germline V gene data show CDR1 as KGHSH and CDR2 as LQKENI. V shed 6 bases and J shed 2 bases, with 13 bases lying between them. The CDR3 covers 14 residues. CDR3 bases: TGTGCCAGCTCGCCGCAAAGTGTACAAGAGACCCAGTACTTC. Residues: CASSPQSVQETQYF.

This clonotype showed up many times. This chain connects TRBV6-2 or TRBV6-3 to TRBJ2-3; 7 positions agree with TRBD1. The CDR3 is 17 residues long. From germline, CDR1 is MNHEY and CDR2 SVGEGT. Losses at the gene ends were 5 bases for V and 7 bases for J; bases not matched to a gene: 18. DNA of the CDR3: TGTGCCAGCAGTCGATCCACTCCGACAGGGTATGCTAATACGCAGTATTTT. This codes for CASSRSTPTGYANTQYF.

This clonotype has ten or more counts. The CDR3 bases are TGCGCCAGCAGCTACGACAGCCCCTCTGGCTACACCTTC. Its translation is CASSYDSPSGYTF. The rearrangement links TRBV5-1 to TRBJ1-2; weak D call: TRBD1 (5 bases). Germline V gives CDR1 SGHRS, CDR2 YFSETQ. Trimming removed 3 bases from V and 7 bases from J, with 13 bases in between. The CDR3 runs to 13 residues.

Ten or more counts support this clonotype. CDR3 sequence reads: CASSLRLAGVTDTQYF. The DNA of the CDR3 is TGTGCCAGCAGTTTAAGGCTAGCGGGGGTCACAGATACGCAGTATTTT. The rearrangement joins TRBV12-3 or TRBV12-4 to TRBJ2-3; TRBD2 agrees at 10 bases. The trim removed 2 bases at V and 2 bases at J, leaving 4 bases unmatched. The CDR3 has 16 amino acids.

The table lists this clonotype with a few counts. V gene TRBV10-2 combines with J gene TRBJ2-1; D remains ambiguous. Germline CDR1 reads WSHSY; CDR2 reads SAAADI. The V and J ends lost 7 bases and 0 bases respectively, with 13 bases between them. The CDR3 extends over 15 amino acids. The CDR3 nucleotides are TGCGCCAGCATAGGGTTCGAGAGCTCCTACAATGAGCAGTTCTTC. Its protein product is CASIGFESSYNEQFF.

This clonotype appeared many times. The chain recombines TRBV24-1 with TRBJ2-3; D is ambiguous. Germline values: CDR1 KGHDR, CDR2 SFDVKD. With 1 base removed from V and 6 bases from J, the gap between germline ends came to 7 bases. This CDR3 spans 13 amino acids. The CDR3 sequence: CATSDFHADTQYF. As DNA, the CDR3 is TGTGCCACCAGTGATTTCCATGCCGATACGCAGTATTTT.

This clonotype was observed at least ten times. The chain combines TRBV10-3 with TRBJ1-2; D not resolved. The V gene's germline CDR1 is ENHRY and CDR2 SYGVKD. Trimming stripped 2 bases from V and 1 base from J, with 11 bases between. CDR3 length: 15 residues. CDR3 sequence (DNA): TGTGCCATCAGTGAGGCAGTGGAGGGTAACTATGGCTACACCTTC. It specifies CAISEAVEGNYGYTF.

This chain's CDR3 is CASSIGGGGSEQYF. In DNA form, the CDR3 reads TGTGCCAGTAGTATCGGGGGCGGGGGTTCCGAGCAGTACTTC. The chain recombines TRBV19 with TRBJ2-7; D perhaps matches TRBD2 (7 bases). There are 14 residues in the CDR3. The V end lost 3 bases, the J end lost 6 bases, and 15 bases lay between the germline ends. Germline CDR1 reads LNHDA; CDR2 reads SQIVND (reference sequence).

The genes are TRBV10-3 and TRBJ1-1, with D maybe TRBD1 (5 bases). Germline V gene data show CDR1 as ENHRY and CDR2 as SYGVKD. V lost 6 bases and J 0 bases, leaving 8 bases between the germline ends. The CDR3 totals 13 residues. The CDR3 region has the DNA TGTGCCATCAGGCCGGGGCTGAACACTGAAGCTTTCTTT. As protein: CAIRPGLNTEAFF.

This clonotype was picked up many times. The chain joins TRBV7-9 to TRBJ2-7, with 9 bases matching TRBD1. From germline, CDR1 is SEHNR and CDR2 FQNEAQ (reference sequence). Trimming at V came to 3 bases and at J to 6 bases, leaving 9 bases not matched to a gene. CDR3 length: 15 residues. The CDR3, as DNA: TGTGCCAGCAGCTTCTCCGGGACAGGGCTCCCCGAGCAGTACTTC. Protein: CASSFSGTGLPEQYF.

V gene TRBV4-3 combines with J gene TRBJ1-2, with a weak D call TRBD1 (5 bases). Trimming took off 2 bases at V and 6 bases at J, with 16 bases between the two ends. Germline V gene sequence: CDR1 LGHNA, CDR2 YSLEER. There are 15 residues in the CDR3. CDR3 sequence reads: CASSQPFGQGDGYTF. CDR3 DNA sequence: TGCGCCAGCAGCCAACCCTTCGGCCAGGGAGATGGCTACACCTTC.

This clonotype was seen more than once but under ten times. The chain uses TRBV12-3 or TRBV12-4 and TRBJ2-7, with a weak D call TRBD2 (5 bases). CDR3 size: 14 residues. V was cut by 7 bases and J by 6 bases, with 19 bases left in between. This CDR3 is CASTPLGRSGEQYF. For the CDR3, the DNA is TGTGCCAGCACTCCCCTGGGGAGATCCGGCGAGCAGTACTTC.

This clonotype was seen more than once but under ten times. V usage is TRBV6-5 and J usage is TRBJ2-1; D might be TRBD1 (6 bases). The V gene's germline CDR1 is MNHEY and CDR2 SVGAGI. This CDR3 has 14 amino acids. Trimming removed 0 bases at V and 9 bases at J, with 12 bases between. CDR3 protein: CASSYSNGGGEQFF. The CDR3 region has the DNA TGTGCCAGCAGTTACTCGAATGGGGGCGGTGAGCAGTTCTTC.

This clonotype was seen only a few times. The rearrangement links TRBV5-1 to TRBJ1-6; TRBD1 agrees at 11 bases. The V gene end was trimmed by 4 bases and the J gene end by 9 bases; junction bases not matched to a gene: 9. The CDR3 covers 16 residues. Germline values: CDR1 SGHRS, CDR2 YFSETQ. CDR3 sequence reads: CASSPGTGGSGSPLHF. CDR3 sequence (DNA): TGCGCCAGCAGCCCCGGGACAGGGGGATCGGGTTCACCCCTCCACTTT.

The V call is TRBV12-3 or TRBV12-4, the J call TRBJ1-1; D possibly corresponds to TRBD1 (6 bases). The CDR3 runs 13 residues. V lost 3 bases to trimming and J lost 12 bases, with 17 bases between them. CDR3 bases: TGTGCCAGCAGTTTTGAGGAAGGGGGGGAAACTTTCTTT. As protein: CASSFEEGGETFF.

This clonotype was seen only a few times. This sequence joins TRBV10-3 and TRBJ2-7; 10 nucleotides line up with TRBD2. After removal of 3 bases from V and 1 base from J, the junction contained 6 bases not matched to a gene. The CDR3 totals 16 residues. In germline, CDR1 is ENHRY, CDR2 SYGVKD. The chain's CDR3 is CAISERTSGLSYEQYF. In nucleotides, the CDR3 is TGTGCCATCAGTGAACGGACTAGCGGCTTATCCTACGAGCAGTACTTC.

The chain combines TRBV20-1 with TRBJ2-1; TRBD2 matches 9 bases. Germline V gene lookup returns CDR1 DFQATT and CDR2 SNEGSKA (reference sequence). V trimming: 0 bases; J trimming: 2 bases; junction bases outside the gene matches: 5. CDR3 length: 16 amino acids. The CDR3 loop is CSAREYERGAYNEQFF. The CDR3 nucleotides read TGCAGTGCTAGAGAATACGAGCGGGGGGCCTACAATGAGCAGTTCTTC.

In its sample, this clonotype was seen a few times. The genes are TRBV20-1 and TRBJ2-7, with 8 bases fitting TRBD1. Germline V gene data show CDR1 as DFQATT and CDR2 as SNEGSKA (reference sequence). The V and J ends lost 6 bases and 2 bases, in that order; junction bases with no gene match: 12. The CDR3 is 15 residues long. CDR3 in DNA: TGCAGTGCCTACACTCCGGGACAGGCGACCTACGAGCAGTACTTC. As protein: CSAYTPGQATYEQYF.

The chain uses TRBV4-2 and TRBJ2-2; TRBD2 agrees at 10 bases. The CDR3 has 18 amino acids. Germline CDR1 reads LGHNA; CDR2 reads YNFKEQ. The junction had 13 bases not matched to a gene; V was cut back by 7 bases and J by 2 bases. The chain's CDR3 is CASTLSPSGGVNTGELFF. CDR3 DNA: TGTGCCAGCACCCTAAGCCCTAGCGGGGGAGTCAACACCGGGGAGCTGTTTTTT.

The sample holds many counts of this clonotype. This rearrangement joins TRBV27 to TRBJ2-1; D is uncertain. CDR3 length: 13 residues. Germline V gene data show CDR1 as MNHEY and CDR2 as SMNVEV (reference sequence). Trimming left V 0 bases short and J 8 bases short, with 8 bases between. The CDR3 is CASSLSSTDEQFF. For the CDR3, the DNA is TGTGCCAGCAGTTTATCTAGCACGGATGAGCAGTTCTTC.

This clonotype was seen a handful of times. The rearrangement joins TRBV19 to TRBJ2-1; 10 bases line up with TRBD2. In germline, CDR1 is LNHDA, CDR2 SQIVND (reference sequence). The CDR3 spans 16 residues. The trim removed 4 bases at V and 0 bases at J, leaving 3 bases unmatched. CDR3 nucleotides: TGTGCCAGTAGTAGGAGCGGGGGGGCCTCCTACAATGAGCAGTTCTTC. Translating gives CASSRSGGASYNEQFF.

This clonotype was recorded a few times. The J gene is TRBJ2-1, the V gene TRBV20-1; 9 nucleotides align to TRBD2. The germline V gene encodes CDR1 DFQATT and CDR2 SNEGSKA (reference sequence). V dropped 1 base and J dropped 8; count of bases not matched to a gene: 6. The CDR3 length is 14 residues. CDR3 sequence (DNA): TGCAGTGCTAGAGTTGCGGGGGGGCCCCATGAGCAGTTCTTC. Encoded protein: CSARVAGGPHEQFF.

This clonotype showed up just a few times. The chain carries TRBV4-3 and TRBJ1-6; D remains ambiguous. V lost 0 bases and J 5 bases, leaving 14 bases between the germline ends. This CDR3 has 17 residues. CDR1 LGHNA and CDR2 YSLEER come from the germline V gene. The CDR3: CASSQDSRADNNSPLHF. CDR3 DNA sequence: TGCGCCAGCAGCCAAGATTCGAGGGCAGACAATAATTCACCCCTCCACTTT.